The entry that follows covers one T cell receptor (beta chain) sequence. Antigen specificity is unknown. Primers: 60 Vbeta forward and 13 Jbeta reverse. Profiling relied on immunoSEQ multiplex PCR, and the TCRdb table lists in-frame clones only, not all of them. This table has 100,000 to 150,000 clones, around 80% appearing once. These data are taken from a study of cytomegalovirus exposure and HLA in healthy donors. Germline assignment: CDR1 SGHRS and CDR2 YFSETQ. V shed 3 bases, J shed 5 bases, and the junction held 7 bases outside the gene matches. The CDR3 runs 16 residues. Overall study findings and caveats: Sequencing artifact likely explains a cluster of highly shared sequence variants. In a later analysis, 15,000 to 20,000 TCR beta sequences were associated with HLA alleles at 0.05 false discovery rate. TRBV6-2, TRBV6-3 and other indistinguishable V segments were excluded. Most TCR sequences proved rare, with some public TCRs found in many donors.

Input material: PBMCs. The receptor was isolated from a woman between 40 and 50 years old in good health and CMV-seronegative. The gene calls are TRBV5-1 and TRBJ2-2; TRBD2 aligns across 10 bases. The CDR3 nucleotides are TGCGCCAGCAGCTCCTTAGCGGGGGGTCGGACCGGGGAGCTGTTTTTT. As protein: CASSSLAGGRTGELFF.